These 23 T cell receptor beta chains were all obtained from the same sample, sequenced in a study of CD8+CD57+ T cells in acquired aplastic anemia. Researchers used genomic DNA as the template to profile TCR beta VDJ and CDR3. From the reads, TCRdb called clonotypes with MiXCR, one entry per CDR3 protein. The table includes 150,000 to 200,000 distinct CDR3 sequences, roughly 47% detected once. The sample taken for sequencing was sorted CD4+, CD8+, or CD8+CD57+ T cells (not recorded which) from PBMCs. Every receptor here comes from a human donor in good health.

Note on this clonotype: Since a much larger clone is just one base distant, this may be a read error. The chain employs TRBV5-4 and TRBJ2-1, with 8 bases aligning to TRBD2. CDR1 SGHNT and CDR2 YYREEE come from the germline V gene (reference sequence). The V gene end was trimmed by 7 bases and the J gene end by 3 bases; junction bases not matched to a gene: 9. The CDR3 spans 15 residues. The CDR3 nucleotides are TGTGCCAGCGGCTCTCGACTAGCGTTCTACAATGAGCAGTTCTTC. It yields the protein CASGSRLAFYNEQFF.

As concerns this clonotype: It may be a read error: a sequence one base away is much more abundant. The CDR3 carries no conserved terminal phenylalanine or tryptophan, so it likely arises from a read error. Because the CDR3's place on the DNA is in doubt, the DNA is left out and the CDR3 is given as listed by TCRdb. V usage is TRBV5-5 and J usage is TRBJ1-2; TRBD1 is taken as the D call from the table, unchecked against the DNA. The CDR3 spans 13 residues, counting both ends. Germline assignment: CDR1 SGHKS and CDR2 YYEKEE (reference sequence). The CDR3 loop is CASSPSSGTVNHL.

CDR3 coding DNA: TGCAGTGCTAGAGATCCCCTAGGGGGCCCCTCCTACAATGAGCAGTTCTTC. It is translated as CSARDPLGGPSYNEQFF. The genes are TRBV20-1 and TRBJ2-1; 7 bases are shared with TRBD1. V trimming: 0 bases; J trimming: 0 bases; junction bases outside the gene matches: 8. The CDR3 sequence is 17 residues long. Germline V lookup: CDR1 DFQATT, CDR2 SNEGSKA (reference sequence).

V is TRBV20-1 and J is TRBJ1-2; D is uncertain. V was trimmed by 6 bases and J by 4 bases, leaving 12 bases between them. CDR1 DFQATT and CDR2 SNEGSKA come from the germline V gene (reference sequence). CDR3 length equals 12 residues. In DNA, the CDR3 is TGCAGTGCACTTCTCGAACTCTATGGCTACACCTTC. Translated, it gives CSALLELYGYTF.

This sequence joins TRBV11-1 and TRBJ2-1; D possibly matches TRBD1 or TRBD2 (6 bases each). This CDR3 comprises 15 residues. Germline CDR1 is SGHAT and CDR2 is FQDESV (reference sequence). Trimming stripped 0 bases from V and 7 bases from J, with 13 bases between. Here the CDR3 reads CASSLAGGALNEQFF. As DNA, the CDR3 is TGTGCCAGCAGCTTAGCGGGGGGCGCTTTGAATGAGCAGTTCTTC. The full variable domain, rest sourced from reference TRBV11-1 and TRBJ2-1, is EAEVAQSPRYKITEKSQAVAFWCDPISGHATLYWYRQILGQGPELLVQFQDESVVDDSQLPKDRFSAERLKGVDSTLKIQPAELGDSAMYLCASSLAGGALNEQFFGPGTRLTVL.

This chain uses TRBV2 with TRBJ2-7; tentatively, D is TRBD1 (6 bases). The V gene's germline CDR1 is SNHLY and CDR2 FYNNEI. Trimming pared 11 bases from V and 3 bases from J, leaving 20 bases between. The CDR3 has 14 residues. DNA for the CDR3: TGTGCCTACGCGGAGTGGGGGCCCAACTACGAGCAGTACTTC. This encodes CAYAEWGPNYEQYF.

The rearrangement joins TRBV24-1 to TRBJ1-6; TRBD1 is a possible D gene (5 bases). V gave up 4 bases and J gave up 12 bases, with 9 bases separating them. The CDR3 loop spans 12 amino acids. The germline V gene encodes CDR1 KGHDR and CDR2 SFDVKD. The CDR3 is CATSDPGGPLHF. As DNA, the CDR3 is TGTGCCACCAGTGACCCCGGGGGACCCCTCCACTTT.

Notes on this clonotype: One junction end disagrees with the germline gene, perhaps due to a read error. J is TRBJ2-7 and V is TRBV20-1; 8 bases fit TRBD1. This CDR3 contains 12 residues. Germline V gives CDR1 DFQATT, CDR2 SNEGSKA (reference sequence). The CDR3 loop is CSARRQGAEQHF. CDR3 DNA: TGCAGCGCTAGGCGTCAGGGGGCCGAGCAGCACTTC.

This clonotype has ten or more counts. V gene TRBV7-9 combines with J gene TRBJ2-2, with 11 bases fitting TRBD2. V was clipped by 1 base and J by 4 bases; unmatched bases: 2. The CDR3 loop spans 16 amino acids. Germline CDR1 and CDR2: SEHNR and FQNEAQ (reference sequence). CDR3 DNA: TGTGCCAGCAGCTTAGGACTAGCGGGGTCCACCGGGGAGCTGTTTTTT. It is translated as CASSLGLAGSTGELFF. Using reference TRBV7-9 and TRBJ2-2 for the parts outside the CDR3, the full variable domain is DTGVSQNPRHKITKRGQNVTFRCDPISEHNRLYWYRQTLGQGPEFLTYFQNEAQLEKSRLLSDRFSAERPKGSFSTLEIQRTEQGDSAMYLCASSLGLAGSTGELFFGEGSRLTVL.

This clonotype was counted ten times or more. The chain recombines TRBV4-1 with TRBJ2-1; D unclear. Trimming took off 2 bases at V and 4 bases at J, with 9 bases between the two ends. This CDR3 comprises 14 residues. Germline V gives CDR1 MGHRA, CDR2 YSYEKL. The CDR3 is CASSQWTRYNEQFF. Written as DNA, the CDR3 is TGCGCCAGCAGCCAATGGACCCGGTACAATGAGCAGTTCTTC.

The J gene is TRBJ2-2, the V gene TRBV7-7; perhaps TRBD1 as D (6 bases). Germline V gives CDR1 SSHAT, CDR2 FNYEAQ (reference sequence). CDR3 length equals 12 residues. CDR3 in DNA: TGTGCTGTGGGGGCTGGGACCGGGGAGCTGTTTTTT. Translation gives CAVGAGTGELFF.

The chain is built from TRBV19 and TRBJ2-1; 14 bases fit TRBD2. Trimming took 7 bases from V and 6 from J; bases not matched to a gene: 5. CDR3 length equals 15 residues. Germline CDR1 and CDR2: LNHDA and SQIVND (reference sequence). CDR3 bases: TGTGCCAGTACGACTAGCGGGAGGGCACCCAATGAGCAGTTCTTC. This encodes CASTTSGRAPNEQFF.

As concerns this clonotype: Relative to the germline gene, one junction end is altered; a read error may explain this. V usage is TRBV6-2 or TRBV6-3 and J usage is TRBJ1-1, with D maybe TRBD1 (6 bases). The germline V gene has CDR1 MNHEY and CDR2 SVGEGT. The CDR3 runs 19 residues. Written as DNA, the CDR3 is TGTGCCAGCAGTTATATGGCCAGGGGAAAGGTGAAGGTGGGCACTGAAACTTTCTTT. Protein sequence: CASSYMARGKVKVGTETFF.

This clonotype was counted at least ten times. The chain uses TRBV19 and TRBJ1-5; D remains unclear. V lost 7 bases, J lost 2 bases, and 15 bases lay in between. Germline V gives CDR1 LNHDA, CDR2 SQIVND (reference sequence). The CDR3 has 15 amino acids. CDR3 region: CASTLLARGNQPQHF. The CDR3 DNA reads TGTGCCAGTACCCTATTAGCACGGGGCAATCAGCCCCAGCATTTT.

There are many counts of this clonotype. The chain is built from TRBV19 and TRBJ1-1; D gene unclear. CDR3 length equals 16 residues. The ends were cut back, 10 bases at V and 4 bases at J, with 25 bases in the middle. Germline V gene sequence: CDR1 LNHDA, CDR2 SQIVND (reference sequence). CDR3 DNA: TGTGCCACCAAACCTCCCTCTGTATATGGGAGCACTGAAGCTTTCTTT. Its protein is CATKPPSVYGSTEAFF.

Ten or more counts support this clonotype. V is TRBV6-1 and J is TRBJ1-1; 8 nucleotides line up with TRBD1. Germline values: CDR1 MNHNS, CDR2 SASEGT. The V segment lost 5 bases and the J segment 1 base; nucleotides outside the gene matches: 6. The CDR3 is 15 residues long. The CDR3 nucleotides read TGTGCCAGCAGTCGACAGGGGCTGGGGAACACTGAAGCTTTCTTT. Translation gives CASSRQGLGNTEAFF.

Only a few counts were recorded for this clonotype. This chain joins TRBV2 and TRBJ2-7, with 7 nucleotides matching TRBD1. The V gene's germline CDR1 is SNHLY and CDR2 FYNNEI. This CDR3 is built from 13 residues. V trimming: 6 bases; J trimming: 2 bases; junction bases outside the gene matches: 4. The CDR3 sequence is CASRSRGTYEQYF. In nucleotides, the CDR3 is TGTGCCAGCAGATCCAGGGGGACCTACGAGCAGTACTTC.

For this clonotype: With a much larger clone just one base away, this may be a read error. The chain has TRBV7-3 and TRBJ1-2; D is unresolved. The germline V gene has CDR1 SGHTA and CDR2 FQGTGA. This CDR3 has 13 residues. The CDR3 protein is CASGLAANYGYTF. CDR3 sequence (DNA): TGTGCCAGCGGCTTGGCAGCAAACTATGGCTACACCTTC. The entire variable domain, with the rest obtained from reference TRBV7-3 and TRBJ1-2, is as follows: GAGVSQTPSNKVTEKGKYVELRCDPISGHTALYWYRQSLGQGPEFLIYFQGTGAADDSGLPNDRFFAVRPEGSVSTLKIQRTERGDSAVYLCASGLAANYGYTFGSGTRLTVV.

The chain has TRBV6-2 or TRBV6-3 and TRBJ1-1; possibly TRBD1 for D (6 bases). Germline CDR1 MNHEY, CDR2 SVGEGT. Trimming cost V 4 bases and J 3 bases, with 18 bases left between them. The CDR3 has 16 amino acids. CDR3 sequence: CASSSWTAGGYTEAFF. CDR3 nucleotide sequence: TGTGCCAGCAGTTCGTGGACAGCGGGGGGATACACTGAAGCTTTCTTT.

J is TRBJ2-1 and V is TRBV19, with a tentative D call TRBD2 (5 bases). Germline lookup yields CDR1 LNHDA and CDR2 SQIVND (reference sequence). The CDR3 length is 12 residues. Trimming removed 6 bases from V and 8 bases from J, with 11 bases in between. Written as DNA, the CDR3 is TGTGCCAGTAGCCGGGGAGTGGATGAGCAGTTCTTC. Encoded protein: CASSRGVDEQFF.

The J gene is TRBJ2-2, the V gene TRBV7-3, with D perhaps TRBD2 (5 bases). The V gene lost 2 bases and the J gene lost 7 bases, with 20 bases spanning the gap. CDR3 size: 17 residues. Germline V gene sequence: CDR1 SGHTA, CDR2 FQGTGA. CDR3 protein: CASSLHPGSEEGGELFF. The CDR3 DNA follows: TGTGCCAGCAGCTTACACCCAGGAAGCGAAGAGGGCGGGGAGCTGTTTTTT.

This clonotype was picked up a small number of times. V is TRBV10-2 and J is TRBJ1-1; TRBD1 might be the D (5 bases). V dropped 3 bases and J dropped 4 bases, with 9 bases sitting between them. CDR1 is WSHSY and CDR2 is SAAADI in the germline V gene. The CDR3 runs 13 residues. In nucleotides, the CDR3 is TGCGCCAGCAGTGAAGGGACGGTCACTGAAGCTTTCTTT. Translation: CASSEGTVTEAFF.

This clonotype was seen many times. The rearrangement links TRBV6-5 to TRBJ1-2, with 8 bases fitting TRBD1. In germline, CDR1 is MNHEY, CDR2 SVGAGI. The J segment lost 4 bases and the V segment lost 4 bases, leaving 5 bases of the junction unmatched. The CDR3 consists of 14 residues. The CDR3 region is CASSSPGTGYGYTF. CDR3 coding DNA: TGTGCCAGCAGTTCCCCCGGGACAGGCTATGGCTACACCTTC.